A single T cell receptor beta chain is shown here with its context. Its antigen is undetermined. A single record per CDR3 protein comes from TCRdb applying MiXCR to the 5' RACE reads. The data hold under 400,000 distinct CDR3 sequences, with about 21% observed a single time. The V gene's germline CDR1 is SGDLS and CDR2 YYNGEE. V dropped 2 bases and J dropped 6 bases, with 16 bases sitting between them. This CDR3 contains 15 residues. This entry comes from a study of T-cell memory formation after mild COVID-19. Overall study results and limits: Whether second-wave clones peaking at day 37 were SARS-CoV-2 specific went unconfirmed.

The V gene is TRBV9, the J gene TRBJ2-3; maybe TRBD1 (5 bases). The source of this sequence is an adult woman who had mild COVID-19 (a few samples of this study predate the infection). Cell type and time point are not known. The sequenced sample consisted of PBMCs or a T cell subset sorted from them (not recorded which). The CDR3 coding sequence is TGTGCCAGCAGCGTTCTTCCGACAGCCCTCGATACGCAGTATTTT. Amino acid sequence: CASSVLPTALDTQYF.